This T cell receptor beta chain was identified during a study of shared clonotypes between healthy human individuals (dated by TCRdb to about 2020). Regarding the study in general: The cohort comprised two women and three men aged 18 to 49 years. Blood TCR repertoires of roughly five healthy adults were deeply sequenced to estimate repertoire size and the extent of clonotype sharing between individuals. Different laboratories and diverse techniques were used to prepare libraries and sequence TCR repertoires, to increase sequencing depth and limit assay-specific biases. Leukapheresis yielded between about 0.94 and 8.9 billion PBMCs per donor. Results and caveats for the whole study, not just this receptor: Sampling was limited to blood, and TCR repertoires in tissue likely differ from TCR repertoires in blood. Pairwise subsampling led to the expectation that sequencing depth would affect the degree of clonotype sharing among donors. The small number of donors limited the genetic and exposure-history diversity represented.

As to this clone: This clone's antigen is unknown. Base qualities are not provided; no much larger clone lies one nucleotide away.

Using the deep immunoSEQ assay, TCR CDR3 regions were amplified from genomic DNA by multiplex PCR. Extracted genomic DNA from each cell subset was distributed evenly across all wells of several immunoSEQ 96-well plates, and each plate was treated as a replicate. For unsorted PBMC, approximately 0.3 ug genomic DNA, equal to approximately 30,000 T cell genomes, was loaded into each replicate PCR. Unsorted PBMC genomic DNA was sequenced across ten immunoSEQ deep assay plates. Purified libraries were quantified with a Qubit 3.0 fluorometer, sized on a Bioanalyzer 2100, and re-quantified with the KAPA Library Quantification kit. Each immunoSEQ 96-well plate was sequenced on its own single-read 150-cycle Illumina NextSeq 550 flow cell. On the study's bioinformatics: Because the immunoSEQ output included only junctional sequences and no quality scores, the filtering could not be the same as the filtering used for full-length reads. To assign V/J genes and CDR3, sequences were annotated against IMGT germline references using PyIR, a Python wrapper for IgBLAST v1.9. Reads were removed for weak V/J assignments (E-value above 1e-6), missing CDR3, stop codons, out-of-frame junctions, or ambiguous translated residues. V3J clonotypes were defined by identical inferred V gene, J gene, and CDR3 amino acid sequence. Percentage overlap between repertoires was calculated by dividing the number of shared unique clonotypes by the size of the smaller repertoire. Repertoire richness was assessed with RTK rarefaction, the Chao1 estimator, and Recon v2.1 estimates of unobserved clonotypes. TCRdb obtained this table from immuneACCESS and retained in-frame rearrangements with V and J assigned. These tables miss some clones; where compared with another copy, unresolved V genes account for less than half of the shortfall, and the remainder is unexplained. Clonal size and the V and J genes are those of that table, whereas D and trimming came from the DNA. The sample yields about 490,000 clones; around 80% were counted once. The ten largest make up 10% to 15% of the sample.

Healthy HIV-negative adults with no recently reported acute infections or vaccinations were included as donors. All donors were Caucasian adults living in Nashville, Tennessee, USA. For unsorted samples, about 85 million PBMCs were counted and genomic DNA was extracted with the QIAamp DNA Blood Mini kit. After blood collection by leukapheresis, PBMCs were isolated using Ficoll-Histopaque density gradient centrifugation and then cryopreserved in the vapor phase of liquid nitrogen. The trim is 0 bases for V and 7 bases for J, with a gap of 21 bases between the germline ends. The CDR3 sequence holds 17 residues, the cysteine and phenylalanine included. The DNA shown is the 51-base CDR3, in frame from base 1. CDR1 and CDR2, per the germline V gene (reference sequence), are MNHEY and SMNVEV.

The rearranged segments are TRBV27 and TRBJ1-1; no D gene is confidently identified. Sequencing was performed on PBMCs. The sequence came from a woman aged 40-49 years in good health. Some clones in this sample may be carry-over from other donors' samples. The sequenced DNA: TGTGCCAGCAGTTTATCCCCAAGACTCAGGCAACTGAGTGAAGCTTTCTTT. This codes for CASSLSPRLRQLSEAFF.